These 20 T cell receptor beta chains were all obtained from the same sample, sequenced in a study of brain T cells in children with intractable seizures. The data were produced by immunoSEQ multiplex PCR, yet TCRdb's version contains in-frame clones alone and is incomplete. The data show 340,000 or so clones, more than 85% seen once. This sample's time point: blood from clinic visit 5 months post-surgery; TSC patient then seizure free. The sample consisted of peripheral blood, taken roughly 5 months after surgery. The receptor set was obtained from a boy under two years old with tuberous sclerosis and intractable seizures.

This clone was seen only once. The chain uses TRBV19 and TRBJ2-5, with TRBD2 matching 14 bases. This CDR3 contains 16 residues. Per germline, CDR1 LNHDA and CDR2 SQIVND (reference sequence). The V and J ends lost 6 bases and 5 bases, in that order; junction bases with no gene match: 8. The CDR3 loop is CASRKGLAGVEETQYF. The CDR3 DNA is TGTGCCAGTAGAAAGGGACTAGCGGGAGTGGAGGAGACCCAGTACTTC.

The DNA of the CDR3 is TGTGCCAGCAGCTCTCGGACAGGGGGCTACGAGCAGTACTTC. Translation: CASSSRTGGYEQYF. The chain links TRBV7-6 to TRBJ2-7, with 10 nucleotides matching TRBD1. V shed 4 bases, J shed 3 bases, and the junction held 3 bases outside the gene matches. Germline assignment: CDR1 SGHVS and CDR2 FNYEAQ. The CDR3 extends over 14 amino acids.

The chain employs TRBV28 and TRBJ1-5; the D gene is possibly TRBD1 (5 bases). The germline CDR1 and CDR2 sequences are MDHEN and SYDVKM. V lost 7 bases to trimming and J lost 7 bases, with 11 bases between them. CDR3 size: 12 residues. CDR3 region: CASTRGGQPQHF. In DNA form, the CDR3 reads TGTGCCAGCACCCGTGGGGGGCAGCCCCAGCATTTT.

This chain connects TRBV6-4 to TRBJ1-1; 7 nucleotides match TRBD1. The CDR3 totals 14 residues. V was pared by 6 bases and J by 0 bases, with 4 bases of the junction left unmatched. Germline CDR1 and CDR2: MRHNA and SNTAGT. The CDR3 DNA reads TGTGCCAGCAGCATGGACAGGATGAACACTGAAGCTTTCTTT. Residues: CASSMDRMNTEAFF.

The chain has TRBV3-1 (or the pseudogene TRBV3-2) and TRBJ2-5; no firm D call. V lost 3 bases and J 4 bases, leaving 6 bases between the germline ends. Germline values: CDR1 LGHDT, CDR2 YNNKEL (reference sequence). CDR3 length: 12 residues. The CDR3 DNA reads TGTGCCAGCAGCCACCTTCTAGAGACCCAGTACTTC. The encoded protein is CASSHLLETQYF.

The rearrangement links TRBV21-1 to TRBJ2-7. TRBV21-1 is labeled a pseudogene. The CDR3 sequence is 14 residues long. For the CDR3, the DNA is TGTGCCAGCGAGGTCCGAGTAGGGTCCTACGAGCAGTACTTC. Protein sequence: CASEVRVGSYEQYF.

This chain connects TRBV9 to TRBJ1-5; TRBD1 matches 7 bases. CDR1 and CDR2 from the germline V gene are SGDLS and YYNGEE. There are 14 residues in the CDR3. The V segment lost 3 bases and the J segment 4 bases; nucleotides outside the gene matches: 4. The CDR3 sequence is CASSDGTENQPQHF. CDR3 DNA sequence: TGTGCCAGCAGCGACGGGACAGAGAATCAGCCCCAGCATTTT.

CDR3 amino acids: CASSDGRGQQGPFF. For the CDR3, the DNA is TGCGCCAGCAGTGATGGGAGGGGACAACAGGGACCTTTCTTT. The chain uses TRBV10-1 and TRBJ1-1; tentatively, D is TRBD1 (6 bases). This CDR3 contains 14 residues. Germline V lookup: CDR1 WNHNN, CDR2 SYGVQD (reference sequence). V was clipped by 3 bases and J by 12 bases, with 20 bases between them.

This clone was picked up one time. The genes are TRBV7-9 and TRBJ2-2; 9 nucleotides align to TRBD2. CDR1 is SEHNR, CDR2 FQNEAQ, per germline (reference sequence). The CDR3 is 19 residues long. V dropped 6 bases and J dropped 7; count of bases not matched to a gene: 21. The CDR3 region has the DNA TGTGCCAGCAGACCGAACCCGGGACTAAATAAAGCGGGGGGCGGGGAGCTGTTTTTT. Its protein product is CASRPNPGLNKAGGGELFF.

The chain's CDR3 is CASIFRSRRVNSPLHF. The CDR3 DNA reads as TGTGCCAGCATTTTCAGGTCCCGCAGGGTTAATTCACCCCTCCACTTT. The rearrangement joins TRBV7-9 to TRBJ1-6; possibly TRBD1 for D (5 bases). Looked up from germline, CDR1 is SEHNR and CDR2 is FQNEAQ (reference sequence). V lost 7 bases and J 6 bases, leaving 19 bases between the germline ends. There are 16 residues in the CDR3.

The chain carries TRBV14 and TRBJ2-1; TRBD2 agrees at 10 bases. Germline-derived CDR1 and CDR2 are SGHDN and FVKESK. With 6 bases clipped from V and 8 bases from J, the junction kept 13 bases outside the gene matches. This CDR3 comprises 16 residues. The CDR3 spells CASSSLAGGFNDEQFF. As DNA, the CDR3 is TGTGCCAGCAGTTCCTTAGCGGGAGGATTTAACGATGAGCAGTTCTTC.

This chain uses TRBV6-1 with TRBJ1-2; the match to TRBD1 covers 8 bases. Per the germline V gene, CDR1 is MNHNS and CDR2 is SASEGT. V shed 1 base and J 9 bases; nucleotides not matched to a gene: 4. The CDR3 has 13 residues. This CDR3 reads CASSEGRGLRYTF. CDR3 coding DNA: TGTGCCAGCAGTGAAGGCAGGGGGCTTCGCTACACCTTC.

The chain recombines TRBV3-1 (or the pseudogene TRBV3-2) with TRBJ2-2; D gene ambiguous. This CDR3 contains 11 residues. Trimming stripped 4 bases from V and 6 bases from J, with 3 bases between. CDR1 and CDR2 from the germline V gene are LGHDT and YNNKEL (reference sequence). The CDR3 DNA sequence: TGTGCCAGCAGCCCCTCCGGGGAGCTGTTTTTT. This gives the protein CASSPSGELFF.

V and J are TRBV7-2 and TRBJ2-1, with TRBD2 identical over 9 bases. This CDR3 contains 15 residues. V lost 5 bases, J lost 5 bases, and 7 bases stayed unmatched. Germline V gene data show CDR1 as SGHTA and CDR2 as FQGNSA. DNA of the CDR3: TGTGCCAGCAGCGTATCTAGCGGGGAAAACAATGAGCAGTTCTTC. It translates to CASSVSSGENNEQFF.

V gene TRBV5-1 combines with J gene TRBJ2-1; 13 bases align to TRBD2. Trimming took 6 bases from V and 6 from J; bases not matched to a gene: 12. CDR3 length equals 17 residues. Germline-derived CDR1 and CDR2 are SGHRS and YFSETQ. CDR3 protein: CASTLQTSGGLGNEQFF. DNA of the CDR3: TGCGCCAGCACCCTCCAGACTAGCGGGGGGCTCGGCAATGAGCAGTTCTTC.

This chain joins TRBV28 and TRBJ2-1; 7 bases line up with TRBD2. The V gene's germline CDR1 is MDHEN and CDR2 SYDVKM. CDR3 size: 17 residues. The trim removed 3 bases at V and 2 bases at J, leaving 10 bases unmatched. The CDR3 sequence is CASSFPASGLTYNEQFF. Here the CDR3 DNA reads TGTGCCAGCAGTTTCCCCGCTAGCGGCCTAACCTACAATGAGCAGTTCTTC.

A note on this clone: The sample has other DNA sequences that encode this CDR3 too. V and J are TRBV6-5 and TRBJ1-1, with D possibly being TRBD1 (6 bases). Trimming removed 0 bases at V and 2 bases at J, with 10 bases between. The CDR3 is 15 residues long. CDR1 is MNHEY and CDR2 is SVGAGI in the germline V gene. CDR3 bases: TGTGCCAGCAGTTACTCGATGGGGGCCAACACTGAAGCTTTCTTT. Translated: CASSYSMGANTEAFF.

The V and J genes are TRBV7-9 and TRBJ2-1, with a tentative D call TRBD1 (6 bases). From germline, CDR1 is SEHNR and CDR2 FQNEAQ (reference sequence). V was trimmed by 0 bases and J by 9 bases, leaving 15 bases between them. This CDR3 has 15 residues. The CDR3 loop reads CASSLASGVGAEQFF. CDR3 in DNA: TGTGCCAGCAGCTTAGCTTCCGGTGTGGGGGCTGAGCAGTTCTTC.

This rearrangement joins TRBV14 to TRBJ2-6; D remains unclear. CDR3 length: 21 amino acids. In germline, CDR1 is SGHDN, CDR2 FVKESK. V was pared by 0 bases and J by 0 bases, with 21 bases between. The CDR3 DNA reads TGTGCCAGCAGCCAAGATCAGTGGATGGCTACTTCCCTCTCTGGGGCCAACGTCCTGACTTTC. This codes for CASSQDQWMATSLSGANVLTF. The variable domain in full, completed from reference TRBV14 and TRBJ2-6, reads EAGVTQFPSHSVIEKGQTVTLRCDPISGHDNLYWYRRVMGKEIKFLLHFVKESKQDESGMPNNRFLAERTGGTYSTLKVQPAELEDSGVYFCASSQDQWMATSLSGANVLTFGAGSRLTVL.

The CDR3 bases are TGCAGCGTTTTGGGGGGCACCGGGGAGCTGTTTTTT. It codes for CSVLGGTGELFF. The rearrangement links TRBV29-1 to TRBJ2-2, with a possible D match to TRBD2 (6 bases). This CDR3 region has 12 residues. CDR1 and CDR2 from the germline V gene are SQVTM and ANQGSEA. V dropped 5 bases and J dropped 4 bases, with 8 bases sitting between them.